What follows are 12 T cell receptor beta chains derived from one specimen sequenced in a study of blood T cell repertoires in COVID-19. TCRdb keeps only in-frame clones here, not all; method: immunoSEQ multiplex PCR. The table has about 60,000 clones, around 82% seen once. Material: peripheral blood. The receptors originated from an elderly woman with acute or convalescent COVID-19.

This chain connects TRBV3-1 (or the pseudogene TRBV3-2) to TRBJ2-3; the match to TRBD2 covers 12 bases. With 6 bases clipped from V and 2 bases from J, the junction kept 3 bases outside the gene matches. There are 15 residues in the CDR3. Germline V CDR1 and CDR2: LGHDT, YNNKEL (reference sequence). Here the CDR3 DNA reads TGTGCCAGCAGGGGACTAGCGGGTTTCACAGATACGCAGTATTTT. Its translation: CASRGLAGFTDTQYF.

The chain links TRBV5-5 to TRBJ2-2; the match to TRBD1 covers 7 bases. The germline gives CDR1 SGHKS, CDR2 YYEKEE (reference sequence). The CDR3 has 14 amino acids. V lost 4 bases, J lost 6 bases, and 6 bases stayed unmatched. The CDR3 sequence is CASSPYRGSGELFF. CDR3 DNA: TGTGCCAGCAGCCCATACAGGGGATCCGGGGAGCTGTTTTTT. The full variable domain, rest sourced from reference TRBV5-5 and TRBJ2-2, is DAGVTQSPTHLIKTRGQQVTLRCSPISGHKSVSWYQQVLGQGPQFIFQYYEKEERGRGNFPDRFSARQFPNYSSELNVNALLLGDSALYLCASSPYRGSGELFFGEGSRLTVL.

This clone was detected a few times. The chain is built from TRBV28 and TRBJ2-1, with 9 bases that match TRBD1. The junction had 9 bases not matched to a gene; V was cut back by 6 bases and J by 6 bases. This CDR3 spans 15 amino acids. CDR1 is MDHEN and CDR2 is SYDVKM in the germline V gene. CDR3 protein: CASSAPGQGANEQFF. The CDR3 nucleotides are TGTGCCAGCAGCGCACCGGGACAGGGTGCCAATGAGCAGTTCTTC.

The J gene is TRBJ1-2, the V gene TRBV20-1; TRBD1 is a possible D gene (5 bases). The CDR3 is 10 residues long. CDR1 DFQATT and CDR2 SNEGSKA come from the germline V gene (reference sequence). The germline V and J ends were trimmed by 6 bases and 6 bases, with 8 bases remaining between them. The CDR3 DNA reads TGCAGTGCCTGGGGGGATGGCTACACCTTC. This codes for CSAWGDGYTF.

V usage is TRBV7-5 and J usage is TRBJ2-7; the table's D call of TRBD2 was not tested on the DNA. TRBV7-5 represents a pseudogene. This CDR3 contains 20 residues. The CDR3 bases are TGTGTCAGAAGCGCCCGGGGCCTAGCGGGACACTATATCTTCGACTACGAGCAGTACTTC. Its translation: CVRSARGLAGHYIFDYEQYF.

The V call is TRBV3-1 (or the pseudogene TRBV3-2), the J call TRBJ1-6; 7 bases fit TRBD1. The V gene's germline CDR1 is LGHDT and CDR2 YNNKEL (reference sequence). This CDR3 spans 16 amino acids. Trimming removed 4 bases from V and 7 bases from J; junction bases left unmatched: 10. CDR3 coding DNA: TGTGCCAGCAGCCGTCGAAGGACAGGCCGCAATTCACCCCTCCACTTT. It yields the protein CASSRRRTGRNSPLHF.

With respect to this clone: Other nucleotide sequences in the sample specify the same CDR3. This rearrangement joins TRBV7-3 to TRBJ2-3; the match to TRBD2 covers 9 bases. V shed 5 bases, J shed 0 bases, and the junction held 3 bases outside the gene matches. This CDR3 has 15 amino acids. Germline CDR1 SGHTA, CDR2 FQGTGA. The CDR3 region is CASSRAGGSTDTQYF. The DNA for the CDR3 is TGTGCCAGCAGCAGAGCGGGAGGTAGCACAGATACGCAGTATTTT.

The genes are TRBV2 and TRBJ1-3; D gene uncertain. V was cut by 6 bases and J by 0 bases, with 9 bases left in between. Germline loops: CDR1 SNHLY, CDR2 FYNNEI. This CDR3 contains 14 residues. CDR3 DNA sequence: TGTGCCAGCAGGGCCGCGGGCTCTGGAAACACCATATATTTT. Translation: CASRAAGSGNTIYF.

The V call is TRBV6-5, the J call TRBJ2-2; D gene unclear. Trimming shortened V by 6 bases and J by 8 bases, and 16 bases separated the two germline ends. Germline V CDR1 and CDR2: MNHEY, SVGAGI. This CDR3 contains 14 residues. This CDR3 is CASSGTQAPGELFF. Written as DNA, the CDR3 is TGTGCCAGCAGCGGCACCCAGGCCCCGGGGGAGCTGTTTTTT.

V is TRBV12-5 and J is TRBJ1-5; the D is unclear. V shed 6 bases and J shed 2 bases, with 11 bases lying between them. Germline loops: CDR1 LGHNT, CDR2 FRNRAP. This CDR3 comprises 14 residues. The CDR3 is CASGLSSGNQPQHF. The CDR3 DNA reads TGTGCTAGTGGCCTGAGTAGTGGCAATCAGCCCCAGCATTTT.

The rearrangement joins TRBV30 to TRBJ2-5; tentative D call: TRBD2 (7 bases). The CDR3 has 13 amino acids. Germline lookup yields CDR1 GTSNPN and CDR2 SVGIG (reference sequence). V lost 2 bases and J 4 bases, leaving 11 bases between the germline ends. In DNA, the CDR3 is TGTGCCTGGAGTATCGGGGGGCCAGAGACCCAGTACTTC. Translating gives CAWSIGGPETQYF.

The genes are TRBV27 and TRBJ2-7, with 8 bases lining up with TRBD2. The CDR3 extends over 15 amino acids. V gave up 0 bases and J gave up 4 bases; unmatched junction bases: 5. Germline V gene sequence: CDR1 MNHEY, CDR2 SMNVEV (reference sequence). The CDR3 sequence: CASSLSPGGAYEQYF. The CDR3 DNA follows: TGTGCCAGCAGTTTATCACCGGGGGGGGCTTACGAGCAGTACTTC.